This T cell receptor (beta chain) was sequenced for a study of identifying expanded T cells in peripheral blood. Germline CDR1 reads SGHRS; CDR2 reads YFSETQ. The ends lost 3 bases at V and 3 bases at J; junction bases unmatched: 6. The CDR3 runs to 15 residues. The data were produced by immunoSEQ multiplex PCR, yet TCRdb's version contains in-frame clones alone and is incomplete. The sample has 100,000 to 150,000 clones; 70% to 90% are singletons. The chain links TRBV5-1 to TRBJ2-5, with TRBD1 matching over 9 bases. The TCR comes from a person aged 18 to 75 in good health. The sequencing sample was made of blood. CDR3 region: CASSSQGAGEETQYF. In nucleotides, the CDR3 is TGCGCCAGCAGCTCACAGGGGGCTGGTGAAGAGACCCAGTACTTC.